These 21 T cell receptor beta chains came from one sample sequenced in a study of shared clonotypes between healthy human individuals. TCRdb's copy holds only in-frame clones and misses some; the assay was immunoSEQ multiplex PCR. The sample lists about 700,000 clones, roughly 70% seen once, with over 1.5% in the top ten. The sequenced sample consisted of memory CD4+ T cells sorted from blood. Subset indicated: CD45RA-negative fraction. These receptor sequences come from a woman in her twenties or thirties in good health.

V usage is TRBV27 and J usage is TRBJ2-7; perhaps TRBD1 as D (7 bases). Per the germline V gene, CDR1 is MNHEY and CDR2 is SMNVEV (reference sequence). The CDR3 length is 16 residues. Trimming took off 0 bases at V and 3 bases at J, with 15 bases between the two ends. The CDR3 is CASSLSPRGTVYEQYF. CDR3 in DNA: TGTGCCAGCAGTTTATCTCCCCGCGGGACAGTCTACGAGCAGTACTTC.

The rearrangement links TRBV6-5 to TRBJ2-5; 12 bases match TRBD1. The tail of the sequence fits TRBJ2-7 better, so the J call may be wrong. This CDR3 spans 14 amino acids. Per the germline V gene, CDR1 is MNHEY and CDR2 is SVGAGI. CDR3 sequence reads: CASSPGTGGHEQYF. DNA of the CDR3: TGTGCCAGCAGTCCCGGGACAGGGGGCCACGAGCAGTACTTC.

This clone was observed many times. Other DNA variants within this sample encode the same CDR3. This chain joins TRBV11-2 and TRBJ2-3, with D hard to call. Germline V lookup: CDR1 SGHAT, CDR2 FQNNGV. This CDR3 contains 12 residues. Trimming shortened V by 1 base and J by 3 bases, and 2 bases separated the two germline ends. DNA for the CDR3: TGTGCCAGCAGCTTAGGGACAGATACGCAGTATTTT. Its protein product is CASSLGTDTQYF.

This clone was seen a handful of times. The chain links TRBV5-1 to TRBJ2-7, with 7 bases identical to TRBD1. Losses at the gene ends were 5 bases for V and 2 bases for J; bases not matched to a gene: 7. Per germline, CDR1 SGHRS and CDR2 YFSETQ. This CDR3 has 14 residues. This CDR3 reads CASRRGGDTYEQYF. In nucleotides, the CDR3 is TGCGCCAGCAGGAGAGGGGGCGACACCTACGAGCAGTACTTC. The full variable domain, in which reference TRBV5-1 and TRBJ2-7 provide the parts outside the CDR3, is KAGVTQTPRYLIKTRGQQVTLSCSPISGHRSVSWYQQTPGQGLQFLFEYFSETQRNKGNFPGRFSGRQFSNSRSEMNVSTLELGDSALYLCASRRGGDTYEQYFGPGTRLTVT.

This clone was detected only once. J is TRBJ2-1 and V is TRBV5-1; D gene uncertain. Germline V gives CDR1 SGHRS, CDR2 YFSETQ. The V and J ends lost 0 bases and 2 bases respectively, with 12 bases between them. This CDR3 contains 16 residues. The CDR3 protein is CASSLEGSPPYNEQFF. The DNA for the CDR3 is TGCGCCAGCAGCTTGGAGGGTAGCCCCCCCTACAATGAGCAGTTCTTC.

This clone has more than one count but fewer than ten. The same CDR3 can be traced to other DNA sequences in this sample. This chain links TRBV27 with TRBJ2-1; the match to TRBD1 covers 8 bases. Unmatched junction bases numbered 7, after V lost 4 bases and J lost 2 bases. There are 16 residues in the CDR3. Per the germline V gene, CDR1 is MNHEY and CDR2 is SMNVEV (reference sequence). The CDR3 protein is CASSSLPQGAYNEQFF. The CDR3 DNA reads TGTGCCAGCAGTTCCCTCCCACAGGGGGCCTACAATGAGCAGTTCTTC.

The chain joins TRBV10-1 to TRBJ2-3, with 8 bases identical to TRBD2. V gave up 7 bases and J gave up 4 bases; unmatched junction bases: 19. Germline V CDR1 and CDR2: WNHNN, SYGVQD (reference sequence). The CDR3 is 18 residues long. The CDR3 spells CASKTLLAVITRADTQYF. CDR3 DNA sequence: TGCGCCAGCAAAACATTACTAGCGGTTATCACCCGGGCAGATACGCAGTATTTT.

The V gene is TRBV12-5, the J gene TRBJ2-1, with 7 bases fitting TRBD1. The CDR3 covers 15 residues. V gave up 2 bases and J gave up 3 bases; unmatched junction bases: 4. Germline V lookup: CDR1 LGHNT, CDR2 FRNRAP. The CDR3 loop is CASGLHRTGYNEQFF. The CDR3 DNA is TGTGCTAGTGGTTTGCATAGGACAGGCTACAATGAGCAGTTCTTC.

The gene calls are TRBV28 and TRBJ1-2, with 7 bases lining up with TRBD1. The V gene's germline CDR1 is MDHEN and CDR2 SYDVKM. V dropped 3 bases and J dropped 5; count of bases not matched to a gene: 6. The CDR3 spans 14 residues. The CDR3 DNA follows: TGTGCCAGCAGTTTCTCCGGGACAGCTTATGGCTACACCTTC. As protein: CASSFSGTAYGYTF.

The gene calls are TRBV4-1 and TRBJ2-7; D unclear. Trimming removed 4 bases from V and 0 bases from J, with 10 bases in between. This CDR3 is built from 14 residues. Germline V gives CDR1 MGHRA, CDR2 YSYEKL. CDR3 DNA sequence: TGCGCCAGCAGCCGCCCATACAGCTCCTACGAGCAGTACTTC. Encoded protein: CASSRPYSSYEQYF.

The rearrangement joins TRBV19 to TRBJ2-1, with D unresolved. Germline V gene data show CDR1 as LNHDA and CDR2 as SQIVND (reference sequence). There are 13 residues in the CDR3. The V and J ends lost 3 bases and 8 bases respectively, with 11 bases between them. The CDR3 sequence is CASSIYGDHEQFF. The CDR3 nucleotides read TGTGCCAGTAGTATTTACGGCGATCATGAGCAGTTCTTC.

V is TRBV5-1 and J is TRBJ1-1; TRBD1 aligns across 12 bases. Germline V gene lookup returns CDR1 SGHRS and CDR2 YFSETQ. Trimming at V came to 4 bases and at J to 4 bases, leaving 11 bases not matched to a gene. The CDR3 has 17 amino acids. DNA of the CDR3: TGCGCCAGCAGCCCGGGACAGGGGGCTGGAGGGAGCACTGAAGCTTTCTTT. As protein: CASSPGQGAGGSTEAFF.

The rearrangement uses TRBV6-5 and TRBJ1-2; D not resolved. Germline V gene lookup returns CDR1 MNHEY and CDR2 SVGAGI. The CDR3 length is 15 residues. Trimming pared 2 bases from V and 4 bases from J, leaving 14 bases between. CDR3 bases: TGTGCCAGCAGTTACGGTATACCGGTCTCCTATGGCTACACCTTC. It codes for CASSYGIPVSYGYTF.

This clone was seen a few times. The genes are TRBV28 and TRBJ1-2, with TRBD1 identical over 10 bases. The CDR3 is 16 residues long. Germline values: CDR1 MDHEN, CDR2 SYDVKM. With V trimmed by 5 bases and J by 1 base, 7 bases remained unmatched. As DNA, the CDR3 is TGTGCCAGCAGTATACCGGGACAGGGGCATAACTATGGCTACACCTTC. Its protein product is CASSIPGQGHNYGYTF.

J is TRBJ2-5 and V is TRBV10-1; perhaps TRBD2 as D (5 bases). The germline CDR1 and CDR2 sequences are WNHNN and SYGVQD (reference sequence). The germline V and J ends were trimmed by 8 bases and 5 bases, with 12 bases remaining between them. There are 12 residues in the CDR3. CDR3 residues: CASAGIGETQYF. CDR3 nucleotide sequence: TGCGCCAGCGCCGGGATAGGGGAGACCCAGTACTTC.

The chain links TRBV19 to TRBJ2-1; D is perhaps TRBD1 (6 bases). With 2 bases removed from V and 6 bases from J, the gap between germline ends came to 17 bases. Looked up from germline, CDR1 is LNHDA and CDR2 is SQIVND (reference sequence). The CDR3 has 16 amino acids. The CDR3 reads CASSIKQGVGGNEQFF. In nucleotides, the CDR3 is TGTGCCAGTAGTATAAAACAGGGCGTAGGGGGCAATGAGCAGTTCTTC. The full variable domain, with the rest looked up from reference TRBV19 and TRBJ2-1, is DGGITQSPKYLFRKEGQNVTLSCEQNLNHDAMYWYRQDPGQGLRLIYYSQIVNDFQKGDIAEGYSVSREKKESFPLTVTSAQKNPTAFYLCASSIKQGVGGNEQFFGPGTRLTVL.

This clone appeared once. The chain uses TRBV6-1 and TRBJ2-7; the D is unclear. From germline, CDR1 is MNHNS and CDR2 SASEGT. V was pared by 1 base and J by 0 bases, with 4 bases between. This CDR3 contains 13 residues. The CDR3 here is CASSEVLSYEQYF. The CDR3 nucleotides are TGTGCCAGCAGTGAAGTCCTCTCCTACGAGCAGTACTTC.

V usage is TRBV14 and J usage is TRBJ2-7, with D unresolved. With 4 bases removed from V and 0 bases from J, the gap between germline ends came to 10 bases. The CDR3 loop spans 14 amino acids. Germline CDR1 reads SGHDN; CDR2 reads FVKESK. For the CDR3, the DNA is TGTGCCAGCAGCCGTGGAAGCTTCTCCTACGAGCAGTACTTC. Amino acids: CASSRGSFSYEQYF.

At least ten counts were recorded for this clone. Different DNA sequences within this sample yield the same CDR3. The rearrangement uses TRBV28 and TRBJ1-3; D ambiguous. The germline V gene has CDR1 MDHEN and CDR2 SYDVKM. Trimming pared 6 bases from V and 1 base from J, leaving 4 bases between. This CDR3 contains 12 residues. CDR3 amino acids: CASSRSGNTIYF. The CDR3 DNA reads TGTGCCAGCAGCAGATCTGGAAACACCATATATTTT.

This clone was recorded a few times. The chain is built from TRBV18 and TRBJ1-1; D is possibly TRBD1 (5 bases). V lost 6 bases, J lost 0 bases, and 14 bases lay in between. This CDR3 has 15 amino acids. Germline values: CDR1 KGHSH, CDR2 LQKENI. In nucleotides, the CDR3 is TGTGCCAGCTCTCCAGACAGTTCCATGAACACTGAAGCTTTCTTT. It translates to CASSPDSSMNTEAFF. Variable domain in full (rest from reference TRBV18 and TRBJ1-1): NAGVMQNPRHLVRRRGQEARLRCSPMKGHSHVYWYRQLPEEGLKFMVYLQKENIIDESGMPKERFSAEFPKEGPSILRIQQVVRGDSAAYFCASSPDSSMNTEAFFGQGTRLTVV.

V and J are TRBV15 and TRBJ2-1, with D tentatively TRBD2 (5 bases). V lost 0 bases, J lost 8 bases, and 11 bases lay in between. Germline V gives CDR1 LNHNV, CDR2 YYDKDF (reference sequence). This CDR3 has 14 residues. The CDR3 nucleotides are TGTGCCACCAGCAGAGATAGCCTAGCTGATGAGCAGTTCTTC. Translation gives CATSRDSLADEQFF.